Listed here are 28 T cell receptor beta chains from one sample, sequenced in a study of blood T cell repertoires in COVID-19. TCRdb's copy holds only in-frame clones and misses some; the assay was immunoSEQ multiplex PCR. The table shows 150,000 to 200,000 clones, with more than 80% occurring only once. Sequenced material: peripheral blood. The receptors were gathered from a human donor in a cohort sampled during active COVID-19.

The chain recombines TRBV7-9 with TRBJ2-1, with 15 nucleotides matching TRBD2. Germline V gene lookup returns CDR1 SEHNR and CDR2 FQNEAQ (reference sequence). Trimming removed 4 bases from V and 4 bases from J; junction bases left unmatched: 8. CDR3 length equals 18 residues. CDR3 nucleotide sequence: TGTGCCAGCAGCTCGTTGGGACTAGCGGGAGGCCTTTACAATGAGCAGTTCTTC. It translates to CASSSLGLAGGLYNEQFF.

This clone was counted a single time. The V and J genes are TRBV6-5 and TRBJ2-7, with D possibly being TRBD2 (5 bases). V gave up 0 bases and J gave up 1 base, with 7 bases separating them. Germline CDR1 is MNHEY and CDR2 is SVGAGI. The CDR3 is 14 amino acids. CDR3 amino acids: CASSYSWESYEQYF. The CDR3 DNA follows: TGTGCCAGCAGTTACTCCTGGGAGTCCTACGAGCAGTACTTC.

This chain connects TRBV4-1 to TRBJ1-5; 8 bases fit TRBD1. The V segment lost 3 bases and the J segment 0 bases; nucleotides outside the gene matches: 7. Germline-derived CDR1 and CDR2 are MGHRA and YSYEKL. CDR3 length: 17 amino acids. As DNA, the CDR3 is TGCGCCAGCAGCCAGGTTGGACAGGGTTATAGCAATCAGCCCCAGCATTTT. Translating gives CASSQVGQGYSNQPQHF.

The genes are TRBV6-5 and TRBJ1-1; no firm D call. The CDR3 length is 15 residues. The V gene lost 2 bases and the J gene lost 8 bases, with 18 bases spanning the gap. Germline CDR1 MNHEY, CDR2 SVGAGI. The CDR3 DNA follows: TGTGCCAGCAGTTACACCTTCAACTTACTCACCGAAGCTTTCTTT. It yields the protein CASSYTFNLLTEAFF.

This chain uses TRBV7-9 with TRBJ1-2, with 7 bases fitting TRBD1. There are 15 residues in the CDR3. Per the germline V gene, CDR1 is SEHNR and CDR2 is FQNEAQ (reference sequence). Trimming took 3 bases from V and 2 from J; bases not matched to a gene: 6. The CDR3 nucleotides read TGTGCCAGCAGCTTGGAAGGGGGCCGAAACTATGGCTACACCTTC. Amino acids: CASSLEGGRNYGYTF.

This chain links TRBV28 with TRBJ2-5; D might be TRBD1 (6 bases). V shed 8 bases and J shed 4 bases, with 14 bases lying between them. The CDR3 contains 13 residues. Germline assignment: CDR1 MDHEN and CDR2 SYDVKM. CDR3 protein: CASRTGTTETQYF. In DNA, the CDR3 is TGTGCCAGCCGAACAGGGACAACAGAGACCCAGTACTTC.

The chain joins TRBV6-2 or TRBV6-3 to TRBJ2-3; 11 positions agree with TRBD2. Germline V gene lookup returns CDR1 MNHEY and CDR2 SVGEGT. The CDR3 length is 16 residues. V gave up 0 bases and J gave up 2 bases; unmatched junction bases: 1. This CDR3 reads CASSYSTSGTTDTQYF. The CDR3 DNA sequence: TGTGCCAGCAGTTACTCGACTAGCGGGACCACAGATACGCAGTATTTT.

The CDR3 bases are TGCGCCAGCAGTGAAACAGGGTGGAACACTGAAGCTTTCTTT. It encodes CASSETGWNTEAFF. The V call is TRBV10-1, the J call TRBJ1-1, with D possibly matching TRBD1 (6 bases). Germline lookup yields CDR1 WNHNN and CDR2 SYGVQD (reference sequence). This CDR3 comprises 14 residues. Trimming removed 3 bases at V and 1 base at J, with 9 bases between.

J is TRBJ2-7 and V is TRBV7-2, with 14 positions matching TRBD2. The V segment lost 5 bases and the J segment 3 bases; nucleotides outside the gene matches: 3. CDR1 is SGHTA, CDR2 FQGNSA, per germline. This CDR3 has 15 amino acids. As DNA, the CDR3 is TGTGCCAGCAGCACGGGACTAGCGGGGGACTACGAGCAGTACTTC. This sequence encodes CASSTGLAGDYEQYF.

For this clone: This sample also contains other DNA sequences that code for the same CDR3. This rearrangement joins TRBV7-8 to TRBJ1-5, with a tentative D call TRBD1 (6 bases). The V gene lost 1 base and the J gene lost 2 bases, with 12 bases spanning the gap. CDR1 is SGHVS, CDR2 FQNEAQ, per germline. The CDR3 contains 16 residues. The CDR3 here is CASSLVAGAGNQPQHF. For the CDR3, the DNA is TGTGCCAGCAGCTTAGTGGCGGGGGCTGGCAATCAGCCCCAGCATTTT.

Concerning this clone: One end of the junction is discordant with germline, which a read error may explain. The chain joins TRBV7-7 to TRBJ2-3, with TRBD2 identical over 8 bases. The CDR3 has 14 residues. CDR1 and CDR2 from the germline V gene are SSHAT and FNYEAQ (reference sequence). Here the CDR3 DNA reads TGTGCTAGCAGCTTAGGAGCGGGAGACAGTCCGCAGTATTTT. Translating it yields CASSLGAGDSPQYF.

V and J are TRBV6-6 and TRBJ1-2; the D gene is possibly TRBD1 (6 bases). The CDR3 covers 17 residues. CDR1 MNHNY and CDR2 SVGAGI come from the germline V gene (reference sequence). V was cut by 5 bases and J by 1 base, with 20 bases left in between. The CDR3 coding sequence is TGTGCCAGCAGTCAGGGGACCACAGGGACACTTAACTATGGCTACACCTTC. It yields the protein CASSQGTTGTLNYGYTF.

This clone occurred a few times. J is TRBJ2-5 and V is TRBV11-2, with D perhaps TRBD2 (5 bases). The CDR3 runs 13 residues. Trimming took 0 bases from V and 8 from J, leaving 10 bases between them. Per germline, CDR1 SGHAT and CDR2 FQNNGV. The CDR3 sequence is CASSLEPGSTQYF. CDR3 bases: TGTGCCAGCAGCTTAGAGCCGGGAAGTACCCAGTACTTC.

The chain carries TRBV21-1 and TRBJ1-5. TRBV21-1 has pseudogene status. CDR3 size: 17 residues. The CDR3 nucleotides read TGTGCCAGCAGCAAAGCGCCTGGGGGGTATAGCAATCAGCCCCAGCATTTT. The encoded protein is CASSKAPGGYSNQPQHF.

The chain joins TRBV20-1 to TRBJ2-7; the D gene is possibly TRBD1 (5 bases). V was shortened by 3 bases and J by 1 base, with 13 bases between the two germline ends. Germline loops: CDR1 DFQATT, CDR2 SNEGSKA (reference sequence). The CDR3 length is 14 residues. This CDR3 is CSASPAGRSYEQYF. CDR3 nucleotide sequence: TGCAGTGCTAGTCCGGCAGGGCGGTCCTACGAGCAGTACTTC.

The chain joins TRBV5-1 to TRBJ2-7, with 7 bases aligning to TRBD1. V shed 5 bases, J shed 3 bases, and the junction held 11 bases outside the gene matches. The V gene's germline CDR1 is SGHRS and CDR2 YFSETQ. The CDR3 has 15 amino acids. In DNA, the CDR3 is TGCGCCAGCAGGTTACAGGGGTCCTTTCTCTACGAGCAGTACTTC. Its translation is CASRLQGSFLYEQYF. The entire variable domain, with the rest obtained from reference TRBV5-1 and TRBJ2-7, is as follows: KAGVTQTPRYLIKTRGQQVTLSCSPISGHRSVSWYQQTPGQGLQFLFEYFSETQRNKGNFPGRFSGRQFSNSRSEMNVSTLELGDSALYLCASRLQGSFLYEQYFGPGTRLTVT.

A word on this clone: Other DNA sequences in this sample translate to the same CDR3. CDR3 sequence: CASRLAPTYEQYF. CDR3 nucleotides: TGTGCCAGCAGACTAGCGCCAACCTACGAGCAGTACTTC. The chain is built from TRBV12-3 or TRBV12-4 and TRBJ2-7; 7 bases fit TRBD2. After removal of 6 bases from V and 2 bases from J, the junction contained 4 bases not matched to a gene. This CDR3 is 13 amino acids long.

DNA of the CDR3: TGTGCCAGCTCACCCCTCGGGGAAAACACCATATATTTT. Amino acid sequence: CASSPLGENTIYF. The J gene is TRBJ1-3, the V gene TRBV18, with D hard to call. This CDR3 has 13 amino acids. CDR1 and CDR2 (germline): KGHSH, LQKENI. V was trimmed by 3 bases and J by 6 bases, leaving 9 bases between them.

The chain has TRBV2 and TRBJ1-6; 7 nucleotides align to TRBD1. V gave up 8 bases and J gave up 6 bases; unmatched junction bases: 7. The CDR3 covers 14 residues. Germline V gene data show CDR1 as SNHLY and CDR2 as FYNNEI. The CDR3, as DNA: TGTGCCAGCGGCCGGGACAGAGCTAATTCACCCCTCCACTTT. This translates into CASGRDRANSPLHF.

In its sample, this clone was seen once. The CDR3 loop is CASSETGVWLQPQHF. The CDR3 DNA sequence: TGTGCCAGCTCAGAAACAGGGGTTTGGCTTCAGCCCCAGCATTTT. V is TRBV18 and J is TRBJ1-5; 7 bases line up with TRBD1. The ends lost 5 bases at V and 6 bases at J; junction bases unmatched: 10. Germline V gives CDR1 KGHSH, CDR2 LQKENI. The CDR3 spans 15 residues.

This chain joins TRBV9 and TRBJ2-3, with D unresolved. Trimming stripped 6 bases from V and 2 bases from J, with 10 bases between. The CDR3 is 13 residues long. From germline, CDR1 is SGDLS and CDR2 YYNGEE. The CDR3 nucleotides read TGTGCCAGCAACGAACTGAACACAGATACGCAGTATTTT. Translated: CASNELNTDTQYF.

CDR3: CASSQDVMRQDSLFSGANVLTF. CDR3 nucleotides: TGCGCCAGCAGCCAAGATGTGATGAGACAGGACTCACTTTTCTCTGGGGCCAACGTCCTGACTTTC. This chain joins TRBV4-3 and TRBJ2-6, with D perhaps TRBD1 (6 bases). This CDR3 comprises 22 residues. Deletions cut 0 bases from V and 0 bases from J, with 24 bases between. Germline assignment: CDR1 LGHNA and CDR2 YSLEER.

The chain recombines TRBV9 with TRBJ1-2, with D possibly matching TRBD1 (5 bases). With 0 bases removed from V and 0 bases from J, the gap between germline ends came to 12 bases. In germline, CDR1 is SGDLS, CDR2 YYNGEE. The CDR3 extends over 16 amino acids. CDR3 region: CASSVAIGQPNYGYTF. DNA of the CDR3: TGTGCCAGCAGCGTAGCTATCGGACAACCTAACTATGGCTACACCTTC.

This chain uses TRBV7-9 with TRBJ2-1; D is perhaps TRBD2 (6 bases). The germline CDR1 and CDR2 sequences are SEHNR and FQNEAQ (reference sequence). There are 14 residues in the CDR3. Trimming cost V 5 bases and J 7 bases, with 15 bases left between them. The CDR3 is CASSRTAGKNEQFF. CDR3 coding DNA: TGTGCCAGCAGCCGGACGGCGGGGAAGAATGAGCAGTTCTTC.

The chain joins TRBV19 to TRBJ2-7, with 7 bases matching TRBD1. The ends lost 2 bases at V and 2 bases at J; junction bases unmatched: 6. Germline CDR1 reads LNHDA; CDR2 reads SQIVND (reference sequence). The CDR3 has 15 amino acids. In DNA form, the CDR3 reads TGTGCCAGTAGTATAAACAGGGGAATTCCCTACGAGCAGTACTTC. This encodes CASSINRGIPYEQYF. The full variable domain, rest sourced from reference TRBV19 and TRBJ2-7, is DGGITQSPKYLFRKEGQNVTLSCEQNLNHDAMYWYRQDPGQGLRLIYYSQIVNDFQKGDIAEGYSVSREKKESFPLTVTSAQKNPTAFYLCASSINRGIPYEQYFGPGTRLTVT.

The chain combines TRBV29-1 with TRBJ2-1, with TRBD2 identical over 7 bases. This CDR3 has 17 residues. The germline V gene encodes CDR1 SQVTM and CDR2 ANQGSEA. The trim removed 3 bases at V and 0 bases at J, leaving 11 bases unmatched. CDR3 sequence: CSVDGGGEGLSYNEQFF. The CDR3 DNA sequence: TGCAGCGTTGATGGGGGTGGGGAGGGCCTCTCCTACAATGAGCAGTTCTTC.

The chain recombines TRBV30 with TRBJ2-7, with a tentative D call TRBD2 (5 bases). From germline, CDR1 is GTSNPN and CDR2 SVGIG (reference sequence). The CDR3 has 13 residues. Deletions cut 4 bases from V and 7 bases from J, with 17 bases between. CDR3 amino acids: CAWTSIGVGEQYF. The CDR3 DNA reads as TGTGCCTGGACGTCAATCGGGGTCGGGGAGCAGTACTTC.

The chain joins TRBV6-2 or TRBV6-3 to TRBJ2-1; D possibly corresponds to TRBD2 (6 bases). The CDR3 totals 13 residues. Germline values: CDR1 MNHEY, CDR2 SVGEGT. V lost 4 bases to trimming and J lost 8 bases, with 12 bases between them. CDR3 protein: CASSWRGSDEQFF. CDR3 bases: TGTGCCAGCAGTTGGCGGGGCAGCGATGAGCAGTTCTTC.